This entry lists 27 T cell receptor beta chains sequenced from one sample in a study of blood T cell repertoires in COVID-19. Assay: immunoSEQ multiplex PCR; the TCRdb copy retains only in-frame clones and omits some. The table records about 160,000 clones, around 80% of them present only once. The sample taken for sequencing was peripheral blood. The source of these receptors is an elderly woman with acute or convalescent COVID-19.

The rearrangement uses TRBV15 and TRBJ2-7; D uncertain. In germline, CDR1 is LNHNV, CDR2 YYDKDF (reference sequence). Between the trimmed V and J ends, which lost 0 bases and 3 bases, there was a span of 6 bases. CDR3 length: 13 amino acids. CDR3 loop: CATSRDVSYEQYF. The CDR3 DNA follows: TGTGCCACCAGCAGAGACGTCAGCTACGAGCAGTACTTC. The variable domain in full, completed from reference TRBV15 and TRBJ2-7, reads DAMVIQNPRYQVTQFGKPVTLSCSQTLNHNVMYWYQQKSSQAPKLLFHYYDKDFNNEADTPDNFQSRRPNTSFCFLDIRSPGLGDTAMYLCATSRDVSYEQYFGPGTRLTVT.

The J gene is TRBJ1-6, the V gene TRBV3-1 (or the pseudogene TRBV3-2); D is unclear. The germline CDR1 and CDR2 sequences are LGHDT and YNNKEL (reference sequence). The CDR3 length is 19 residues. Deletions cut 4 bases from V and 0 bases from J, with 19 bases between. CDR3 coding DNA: TGTGCCAGCAGCCCCCTGCCGGACGGACTTTACTCCTATAATTCACCCCTCCACTTT. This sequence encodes CASSPLPDGLYSYNSPLHF.

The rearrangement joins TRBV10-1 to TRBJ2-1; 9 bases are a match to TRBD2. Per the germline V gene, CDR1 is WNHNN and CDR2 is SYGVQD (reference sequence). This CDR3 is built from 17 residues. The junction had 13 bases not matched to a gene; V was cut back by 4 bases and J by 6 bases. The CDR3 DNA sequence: TGCGCCAGCAGTGCCCTCCTTGGGCTAGCGGGACGCAATGAGCAGTTCTTC. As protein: CASSALLGLAGRNEQFF.

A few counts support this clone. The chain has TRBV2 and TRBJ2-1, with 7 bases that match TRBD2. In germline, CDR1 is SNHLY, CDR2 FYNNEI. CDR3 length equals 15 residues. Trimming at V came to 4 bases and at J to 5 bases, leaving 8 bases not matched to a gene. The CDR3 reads CASSGLSGVNNEQFF. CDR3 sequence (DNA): TGTGCCAGCAGTGGTTTGAGCGGGGTAAACAATGAGCAGTTCTTC.

CDR3 in DNA: TGTGCCAGCTTGCGCCTAGCGGGAGGCCTTATCCTCACAGATACGCAGTATTTT. Translating gives CASLRLAGGLILTDTQYF. The chain recombines TRBV5-6 with TRBJ2-3, with TRBD2 identical over 11 bases. The CDR3 covers 18 residues. With 7 bases clipped from V and 2 bases from J, the junction kept 15 bases outside the gene matches. Germline V lookup: CDR1 SGHDT, CDR2 YYEEEE. Drawing the rest from reference TRBV5-6 and TRBJ2-3, the complete variable domain is DAGVTQSPTHLIKTRGQQVTLRCSPKSGHDTVSWYQQALGQGPQFIFQYYEEEERQRGNFPDRFSGHQFPNYSSELNVNALLLGDSALYLCASLRLAGGLILTDTQYFGPGTRLTVL.

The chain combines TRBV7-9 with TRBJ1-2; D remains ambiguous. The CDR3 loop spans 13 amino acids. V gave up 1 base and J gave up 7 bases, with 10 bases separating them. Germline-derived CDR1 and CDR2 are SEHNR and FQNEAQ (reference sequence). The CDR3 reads CASSLEVSGGYTF. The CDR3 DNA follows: TGTGCCAGCAGCTTAGAAGTGTCGGGTGGCTACACCTTC.

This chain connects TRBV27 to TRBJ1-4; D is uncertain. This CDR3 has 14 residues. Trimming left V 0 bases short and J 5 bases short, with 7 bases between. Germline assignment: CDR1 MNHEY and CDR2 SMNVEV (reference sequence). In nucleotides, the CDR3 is TGTGCCAGCAGTTTATCCGGGTCGAATGAAAAACTGTTTTTT. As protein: CASSLSGSNEKLFF. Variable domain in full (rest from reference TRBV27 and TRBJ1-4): EAQVTQNPRYLITVTGKKLTVTCSQNMNHEYMSWYRQDPGLGLRQIYYSMNVEVTDKGDVPEGYKVSRKEKRNFPLILESPSPNQTSLYFCASSLSGSNEKLFFGSGTQLSVL.

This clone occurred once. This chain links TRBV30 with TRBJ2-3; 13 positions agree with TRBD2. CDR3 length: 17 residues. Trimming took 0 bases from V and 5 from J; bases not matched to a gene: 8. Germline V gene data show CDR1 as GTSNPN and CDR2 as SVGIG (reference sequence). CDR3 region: CAWSVRTSGSKVDTQYF. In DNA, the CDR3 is TGTGCCTGGAGTGTAAGGACTAGCGGGAGTAAAGTAGATACGCAGTATTTT.

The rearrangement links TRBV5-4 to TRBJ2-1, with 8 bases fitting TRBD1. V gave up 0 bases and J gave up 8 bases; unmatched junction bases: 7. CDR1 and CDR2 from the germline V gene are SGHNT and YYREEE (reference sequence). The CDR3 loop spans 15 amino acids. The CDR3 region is CASSLAQGANYEQFF. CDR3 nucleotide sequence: TGTGCCAGCAGCTTGGCCCAGGGGGCAAACTATGAGCAGTTCTTC. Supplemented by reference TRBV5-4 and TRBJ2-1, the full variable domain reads ETGVTQSPTHLIKTRGQQVTLRCSSQSGHNTVSWYQQALGQGPQFIFQYYREEENGRGNFPPRFSGLQFPNYSSELNVNALELDDSALYLCASSLAQGANYEQFFGPGTRLTVL.

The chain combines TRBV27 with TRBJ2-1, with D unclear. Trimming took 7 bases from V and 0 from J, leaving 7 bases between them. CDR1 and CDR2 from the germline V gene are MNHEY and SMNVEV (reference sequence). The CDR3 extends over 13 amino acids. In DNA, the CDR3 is TGTGCCAGCAAACAAAGCTCCTACAATGAGCAGTTCTTC. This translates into CASKQSSYNEQFF.

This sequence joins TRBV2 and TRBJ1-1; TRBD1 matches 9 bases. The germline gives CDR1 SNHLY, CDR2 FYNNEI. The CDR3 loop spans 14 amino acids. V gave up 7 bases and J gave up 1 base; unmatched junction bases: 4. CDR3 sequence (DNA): TGTGCCAGCATTAGGGGACAGGGGAACACTGAAGCTTTCTTT. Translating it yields CASIRGQGNTEAFF.

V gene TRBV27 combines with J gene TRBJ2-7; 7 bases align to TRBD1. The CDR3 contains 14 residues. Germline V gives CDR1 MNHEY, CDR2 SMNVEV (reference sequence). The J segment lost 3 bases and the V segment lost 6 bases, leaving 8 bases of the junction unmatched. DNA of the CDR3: TGTGCCAGCAGAAACAGGGGTACGATCTACGAGCAGTACTTC. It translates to CASRNRGTIYEQYF.

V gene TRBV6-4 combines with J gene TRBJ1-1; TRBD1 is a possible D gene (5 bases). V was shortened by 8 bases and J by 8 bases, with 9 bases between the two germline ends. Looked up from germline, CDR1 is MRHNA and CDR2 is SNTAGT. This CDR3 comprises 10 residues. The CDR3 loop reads CASFDREAFF. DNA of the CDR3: TGTGCCAGCTTTGACAGAGAAGCTTTCTTT.

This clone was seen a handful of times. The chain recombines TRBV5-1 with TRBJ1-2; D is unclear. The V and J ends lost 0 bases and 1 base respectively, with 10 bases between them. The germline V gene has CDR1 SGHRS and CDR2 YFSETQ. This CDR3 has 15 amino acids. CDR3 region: CASSLDPGINYGYTF. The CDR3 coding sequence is TGCGCCAGCAGCTTGGACCCGGGAATTAACTATGGCTACACCTTC.

This CDR3 reads CASSQDMGGLSYNEQFF. CDR3 nucleotide sequence: TGTGCCAGCAGCCAAGACATGGGCGGACTCTCCTACAATGAGCAGTTCTTC. This chain links TRBV4-2 with TRBJ2-1, with D maybe TRBD2 (5 bases). Germline assignment: CDR1 LGHNA and CDR2 YNFKEQ. The CDR3 length is 17 residues. Trimming took off 0 bases at V and 0 bases at J, with 12 bases between the two ends.

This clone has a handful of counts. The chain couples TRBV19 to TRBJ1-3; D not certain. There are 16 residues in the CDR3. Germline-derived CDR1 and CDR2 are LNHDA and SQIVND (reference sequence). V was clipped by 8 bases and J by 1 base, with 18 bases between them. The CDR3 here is CASEVGTWASGNTIYF. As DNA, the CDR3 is TGTGCCAGTGAAGTTGGCACCTGGGCTTCTGGAAACACCATATATTTT.

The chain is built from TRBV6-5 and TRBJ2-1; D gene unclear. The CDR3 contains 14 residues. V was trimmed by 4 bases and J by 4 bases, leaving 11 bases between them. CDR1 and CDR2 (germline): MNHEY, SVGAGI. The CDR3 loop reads CASSSQREYNEQFF. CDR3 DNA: TGTGCCAGCAGTTCCCAGCGAGAGTACAATGAGCAGTTCTTC.

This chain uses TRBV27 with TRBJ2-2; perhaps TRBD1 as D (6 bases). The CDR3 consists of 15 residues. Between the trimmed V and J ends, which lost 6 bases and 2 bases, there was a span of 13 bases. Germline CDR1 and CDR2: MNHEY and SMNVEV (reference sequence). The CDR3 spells CASSRQVANTGELFF. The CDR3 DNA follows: TGTGCCAGCAGCCGACAGGTAGCAAACACCGGGGAGCTGTTTTTT.

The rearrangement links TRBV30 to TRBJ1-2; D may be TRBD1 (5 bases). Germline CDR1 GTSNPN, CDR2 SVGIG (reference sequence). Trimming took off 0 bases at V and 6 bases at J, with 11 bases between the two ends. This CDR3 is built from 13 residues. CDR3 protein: CAWSVSGLDGYTF. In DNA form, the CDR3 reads TGTGCCTGGAGTGTCTCAGGGTTGGATGGCTACACCTTC.

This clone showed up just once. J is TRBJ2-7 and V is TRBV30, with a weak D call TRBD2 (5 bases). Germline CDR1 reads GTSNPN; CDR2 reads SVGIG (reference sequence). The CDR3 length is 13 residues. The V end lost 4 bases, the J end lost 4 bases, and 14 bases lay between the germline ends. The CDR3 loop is CAWNRGTGYEQYF. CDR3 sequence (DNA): TGTGCCTGGAATCGGGGAACCGGGTACGAGCAGTACTTC.

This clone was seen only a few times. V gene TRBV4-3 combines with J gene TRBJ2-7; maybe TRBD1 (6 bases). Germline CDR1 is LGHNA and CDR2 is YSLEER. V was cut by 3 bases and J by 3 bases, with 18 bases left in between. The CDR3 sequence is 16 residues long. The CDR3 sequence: CASSHSWGQGLYEQYF. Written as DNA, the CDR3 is TGCGCCAGCAGCCATTCGTGGGGGCAGGGTCTCTACGAGCAGTACTTC.

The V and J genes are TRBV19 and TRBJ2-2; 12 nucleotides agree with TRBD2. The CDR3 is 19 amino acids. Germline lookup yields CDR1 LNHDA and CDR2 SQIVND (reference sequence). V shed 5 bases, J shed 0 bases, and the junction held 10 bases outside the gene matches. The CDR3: CASSSGLLAGGSNTGELFF. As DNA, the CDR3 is TGTGCCAGTAGTTCGGGACTCCTAGCGGGAGGGTCGAACACCGGGGAGCTGTTTTTT.

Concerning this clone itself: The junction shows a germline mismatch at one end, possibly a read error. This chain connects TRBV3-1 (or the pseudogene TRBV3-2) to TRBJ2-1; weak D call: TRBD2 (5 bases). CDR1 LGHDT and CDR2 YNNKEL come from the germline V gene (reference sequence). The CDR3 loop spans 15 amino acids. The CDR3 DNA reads TGTGCCAGCAGCGGTCCGGGATTTTCCTCCAATGAGCAGTTCTTC. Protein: CASSGPGFSSNEQFF.

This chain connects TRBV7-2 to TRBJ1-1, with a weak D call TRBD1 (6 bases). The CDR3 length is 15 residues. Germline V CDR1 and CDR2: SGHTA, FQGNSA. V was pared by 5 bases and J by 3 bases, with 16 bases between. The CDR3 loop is CASSPGVGLDTEAFF. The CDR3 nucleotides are TGTGCCAGCAGCCCAGGGGTGGGGCTGGACACTGAAGCTTTCTTT.

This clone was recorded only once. The CDR3 protein is CASSQRSSGTRGEQYF. The CDR3 DNA reads as TGTGCCAGCAGCCAACGTTCTTCCGGGACTAGGGGCGAGCAGTACTTC. The rearrangement links TRBV3-1 (or the pseudogene TRBV3-2) to TRBJ2-7; 8 bases agree with TRBD2. The CDR3 sequence is 16 residues long. Germline CDR1 LGHDT, CDR2 YNNKEL (reference sequence). V dropped 2 bases and J dropped 6; count of bases not matched to a gene: 12.

CDR3 amino acids: CASSDWKGGNEKLFF. As DNA, the CDR3 is TGTGCCAGCAGTGATTGGAAGGGGGGGAATGAAAAACTGTTTTTT. The V call is TRBV6-4, the J call TRBJ1-4, with D possibly being TRBD1 (6 bases). The V gene lost 3 bases and the J gene lost 5 bases, with 13 bases spanning the gap. This CDR3 is 15 amino acids long. The germline V gene encodes CDR1 MRHNA and CDR2 SNTAGT.

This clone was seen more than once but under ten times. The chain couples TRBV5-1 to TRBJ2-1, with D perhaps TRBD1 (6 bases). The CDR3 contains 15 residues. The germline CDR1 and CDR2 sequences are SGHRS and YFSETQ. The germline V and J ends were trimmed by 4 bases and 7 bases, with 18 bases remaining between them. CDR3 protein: CASSRRAGTGNEQFF. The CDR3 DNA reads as TGCGCCAGCAGCCGGCGGGCGGGCACAGGGAATGAGCAGTTCTTC.